Below, 11 T cell receptor beta chains from the same sample are listed, as sequenced in a study of cytomegalovirus exposure and HLA in healthy donors. Clones were sequenced by immunoSEQ multiplex PCR, and TCRdb holds only the in-frame ones, with some missing. The sample records fewer than 120,000 clones, around 87% being singletons. Sequenced input: PBMCs. The source of these receptors is a woman in her 30s in good health and CMV-seropositive.

The chain employs TRBV28 and TRBJ2-3; D gene ambiguous. The V and J ends lost 6 bases and 4 bases respectively, with 20 bases between them. CDR1 is MDHEN and CDR2 is SYDVKM in the germline V gene. This CDR3 is 16 amino acids long. CDR3 residues: CASRKELFSRADTQYF. The CDR3 coding sequence is TGTGCCAGCAGAAAGGAGCTATTTTCCCGTGCAGATACGCAGTATTTT.

The chain is built from TRBV12-5 and TRBJ2-1; 9 bases fit TRBD1. CDR3 size: 16 residues. With V trimmed by 3 bases and J by 3 bases, 6 bases remained unmatched. The germline V gene encodes CDR1 LGHNT and CDR2 FRNRAP. CDR3 sequence reads: CASGLQGANVYNEQFF. Here the CDR3 DNA reads TGTGCTAGTGGTTTACAGGGGGCCAACGTCTACAATGAGCAGTTCTTC.

This sequence joins TRBV5-6 and TRBJ1-6; 7 nucleotides align to TRBD1. CDR1 is SGHDT and CDR2 is YYEEEE in the germline V gene. V shed 0 bases and J 10 bases; nucleotides not matched to a gene: 7. This CDR3 contains 15 residues. For the CDR3, the DNA is TGTGCCAGCAGCTTGGCCGGACAGGTAATCTCACCCCTCCACTTT. Its translation is CASSLAGQVISPLHF.

This clone has only one observation. V usage is TRBV7-3 and J usage is TRBJ2-1; a weak D match, TRBD1 (5 bases). Germline V gene sequence: CDR1 SGHTA, CDR2 FQGTGA. CDR3 length: 15 amino acids. The V and J ends lost 5 bases and 8 bases respectively, with 19 bases between them. In nucleotides, the CDR3 is TGTGCCAGCAGCCCACGGGCCCAAATAGGGGATGAGCAGTTCTTC. Protein sequence: CASSPRAQIGDEQFF.

The chain has TRBV5-6 and TRBJ2-7, with D possibly TRBD1 on 6 matching bases. The ends were cut back, 4 bases at V and 2 bases at J, with 10 bases in the middle. This CDR3 is 13 amino acids long. The germline V gene has CDR1 SGHDT and CDR2 YYEEEE. The CDR3 DNA reads TGTGCCAGCAGCCCCGCAGGGGCCTACGAGCAGTACTTC. It translates to CASSPAGAYEQYF.

V and J are TRBV13 and TRBJ2-5; 12 nucleotides agree with TRBD1. This CDR3 has 14 residues. Germline V CDR1 and CDR2: PRHDT, FYEKMQ (reference sequence). Trimming cost V 3 bases and J 5 bases; bases outside gene matches: 1. The CDR3 region has the DNA TGTGCCAGCAGCTTCGGGACAGGGGGCGAGACCCAGTACTTC. It is translated as CASSFGTGGETQYF.

CDR3 sequence reads: CASSQYYSGLAGAGANVLTF. CDR3 bases: TGCGCCAGCAGCCAATACTACTCCGGACTAGCGGGAGCTGGGGCCAACGTCCTGACTTTC. The V call is TRBV4-3, the J call TRBJ2-6; 13 bases align to TRBD2. The CDR3 sequence is 20 residues long. With V trimmed by 2 bases and J by 2 bases, 9 bases remained unmatched. The germline gives CDR1 LGHNA, CDR2 YSLEER.

The chain links TRBV4-3 to TRBJ2-1; the D is unclear. The V end was cut by 0 bases, the J end by 4 bases, with 10 bases between. The CDR3 loop spans 15 amino acids. The germline V gene encodes CDR1 LGHNA and CDR2 YSLEER. CDR3 region: CASSQETHLYNEQFF. CDR3 in DNA: TGCGCCAGCAGCCAAGAAACACATCTGTACAATGAGCAGTTCTTC.

V is TRBV9 and J is TRBJ2-1; the match to TRBD2 covers 7 bases. CDR1 and CDR2 from the germline V gene are SGDLS and YYNGEE. The CDR3 runs 15 residues. V was clipped by 3 bases and J by 3 bases; unmatched bases: 6. This CDR3 reads CASSARAGSYNEQFF. As DNA, the CDR3 is TGTGCCAGCAGCGCCCGAGCGGGGAGCTACAATGAGCAGTTCTTC.

The gene calls are TRBV30 and TRBJ1-2; no clear D gene. The V end lost 3 bases, the J end lost 7 bases, and 12 bases lay between the germline ends. The CDR3 extends over 12 amino acids. CDR1 and CDR2 (germline): GTSNPN, SVGIG (reference sequence). The CDR3 region is CAWSGTRVGYTF. CDR3 nucleotides: TGTGCCTGGAGCGGTACTAGGGTTGGCTACACCTTC.

The V call is TRBV5-5, the J call TRBJ1-4, with D perhaps matching TRBD1 (5 bases). The CDR3 is 14 amino acids. V lost 4 bases to trimming and J lost 0 bases, with 7 bases between them. In germline, CDR1 is SGHKS, CDR2 YYEKEE (reference sequence). The CDR3 bases are TGTGCCAGCAGCCCAGGGACAACTAATGAAAAACTGTTTTTT. This translates into CASSPGTTNEKLFF.